These 14 T cell receptor beta chains originate from one sample sequenced in a study of cytotoxic CD8 clonotypes in ibrutinib-treated CLL. TCRdb's table, derived via immunoSEQ multiplex PCR, lists solely in-frame clones and lacks some. This repertoire shows 130,000 to 150,000 clones, around three quarters found once; its top ten account for roughly 13%. The input for sequencing was PBMCs, taken after 12 months of ibrutinib treatment. The origin of the receptors is a human donor with chronic lymphocytic leukemia.

The CDR3: CASSTLVDSRANVLTF. The CDR3 DNA follows: TGTGCCAGCTCAACGTTGGTGGACAGTCGGGCCAACGTCCTGACTTTC. The rearrangement uses TRBV18 and TRBJ2-6; the D gene is possibly TRBD1 (6 bases). V lost 5 bases, J lost 5 bases, and 16 bases lay in between. The CDR3 is 16 residues long. Germline assignment: CDR1 KGHSH and CDR2 LQKENI.

The chain uses TRBV18 and TRBJ1-1, with no clear D. Trimming took off 2 bases at V and 5 bases at J, with 18 bases between the two ends. Per the germline V gene, CDR1 is KGHSH and CDR2 is LQKENI. This CDR3 is 16 amino acids long. The CDR3 DNA reads as TGTGCCAGCTCACCAACTGTGATATTCTTGGGGACTGAAGCTTTCTTT. Amino acid sequence: CASSPTVIFLGTEAFF.

The chain links TRBV11-2 to TRBJ2-7; 12 bases map to TRBD2. CDR3 size: 16 residues. Germline values: CDR1 SGHAT, CDR2 FQNNGV. The J segment lost 4 bases and the V segment lost 3 bases, leaving 7 bases of the junction unmatched. This CDR3 reads CASSLTSGRSIYEQYF. DNA of the CDR3: TGTGCCAGCAGCTTGACTAGCGGGAGATCAATATACGAGCAGTACTTC.

J is TRBJ2-1 and V is TRBV5-1, with TRBD2 matching over 12 bases. The J segment lost 8 bases and the V segment lost 2 bases, leaving 5 bases of the junction unmatched. The CDR3 is made up of 15 amino acids. Per germline, CDR1 SGHRS and CDR2 YFSETQ. This chain's CDR3 is CASSLLAGGLYEQFF. CDR3 nucleotide sequence: TGCGCCAGCAGCTTACTAGCGGGAGGTCTTTATGAGCAGTTCTTC.

The genes are TRBV27 and TRBJ2-3; D possibly corresponds to TRBD2 (6 bases). Germline lookup yields CDR1 MNHEY and CDR2 SMNVEV (reference sequence). V dropped 2 bases and J dropped 2 bases, with 11 bases sitting between them. The CDR3 loop spans 15 amino acids. CDR3 nucleotides: TGTGCCAGCAGTTTAGCAGCGGGCTACACAGATACGCAGTATTTT. Amino acid sequence: CASSLAAGYTDTQYF.

J is TRBJ1-2 and V is TRBV7-2, with D perhaps matching TRBD1 (5 bases). This CDR3 is built from 14 residues. Between the trimmed V and J ends, which lost 5 bases and 8 bases, there was a span of 18 bases. The germline V gene has CDR1 SGHTA and CDR2 FQGNSA. The CDR3 here is CASSKIGVSYGYTF. CDR3 in DNA: TGTGCCAGCAGCAAAATAGGGGTTTCGTACGGCTACACCTTC.

The chain carries TRBV4-1 and TRBJ2-7, with D unclear. The ends were cut back, 1 base at V and 0 bases at J, with 10 bases in the middle. This CDR3 has 15 residues. The germline V gene has CDR1 MGHRA and CDR2 YSYEKL. CDR3 in DNA: TGCGCCAGCAGCCAAGCGGTAGGGAACTCCTACGAGCAGTACTTC. Amino acids: CASSQAVGNSYEQYF.

The chain combines TRBV6-5 with TRBJ1-5; TRBD1 matches at 10 bases. Unmatched junction bases numbered 6, after V lost 6 bases and J lost 7 bases. CDR1 is MNHEY, CDR2 SVGAGI, per germline. CDR3 length equals 14 residues. This CDR3 is CASSRTGGGQPQHF. As DNA, the CDR3 is TGTGCCAGCAGCCGGACAGGGGGAGGACAGCCCCAGCATTTT.

This chain links TRBV9 with TRBJ2-3, with 10 bases aligning to TRBD2. The CDR3 sequence is 16 residues long. The germline V gene has CDR1 SGDLS and CDR2 YYNGEE. V was clipped by 6 bases and J by 1 base; unmatched bases: 8. CDR3 DNA: TGTGCCAGCACCCCACACCTAGCGGGAGGCACAGATACGCAGTATTTT. Translation: CASTPHLAGGTDTQYF.

CDR3 in DNA: TGTGCCACCAGCAGAGATCTTGGAGACAGGGCCCTTTCTGGGGCCAACGTCCTGACTTTC. Translation gives CATSRDLGDRALSGANVLTF. The J gene is TRBJ2-6, the V gene TRBV15; 7 positions match TRBD1. V lost 0 bases and J lost 1; bases outside the gene matches: 12. The germline V gene has CDR1 LNHNV and CDR2 YYDKDF (reference sequence). This CDR3 spans 20 amino acids.

V is TRBV7-9 and J is TRBJ2-2; 7 positions agree with TRBD1. The CDR3 runs 15 residues. Germline CDR1 and CDR2: SEHNR and FQNEAQ (reference sequence). J lost 4 bases, V lost 5 bases, and 7 bases had no gene match. The CDR3 DNA is TGTGCCAGCAGCCGACCGGGACAGATCACCGGGGAGCTGTTTTTT. Protein sequence: CASSRPGQITGELFF.

The V and J genes are TRBV7-7 and TRBJ2-1; D is uncertain. Germline V gene sequence: CDR1 SSHAT, CDR2 FNYEAQ (reference sequence). V gave up 5 bases and J gave up 7 bases, with 12 bases separating them. This CDR3 is 13 amino acids long. Here the CDR3 DNA reads TGTGCCAGCAGCCCCACGCCCGGGAATGAGCAGTTCTTC. Amino acids: CASSPTPGNEQFF.

This chain connects TRBV9 to TRBJ2-1; 9 bases line up with TRBD2. This CDR3 comprises 18 residues. Germline lookup yields CDR1 SGDLS and CDR2 YYNGEE. J gave up 4 bases and V 4 bases, and 15 bases lay outside the gene matches. DNA of the CDR3: TGTGCCAGCAGCCCAGATGTTAGACTAGCGGATACGTACAATGAGCAGTTCTTC. Protein product: CASSPDVRLADTYNEQFF.

The chain couples TRBV4-3 to TRBJ1-2; D gene uncertain. V shed 1 base and J shed 4 bases, with 10 bases lying between them. Germline-derived CDR1 and CDR2 are LGHNA and YSLEER. This CDR3 is built from 14 residues. The chain's CDR3 is CASSQVRNPYGYTF. DNA for the CDR3: TGCGCCAGCAGCCAAGTCAGGAATCCCTATGGCTACACCTTC.